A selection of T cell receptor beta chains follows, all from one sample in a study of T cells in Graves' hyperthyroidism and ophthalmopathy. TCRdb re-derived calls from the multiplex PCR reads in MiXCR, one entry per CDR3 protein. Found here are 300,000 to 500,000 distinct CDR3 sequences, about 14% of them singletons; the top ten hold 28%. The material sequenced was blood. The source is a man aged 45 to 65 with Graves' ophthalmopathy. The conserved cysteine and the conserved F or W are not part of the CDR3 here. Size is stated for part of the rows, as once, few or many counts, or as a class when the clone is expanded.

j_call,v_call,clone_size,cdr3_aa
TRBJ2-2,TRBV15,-,ATSRDQGSSSGELF
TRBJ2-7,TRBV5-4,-,ASSRTEPYEQY
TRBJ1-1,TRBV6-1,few,ASKAGGGTEAF
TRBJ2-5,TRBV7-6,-,ASSLVPPNRLAGRETQY
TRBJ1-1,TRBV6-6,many,ASSYSMSGVIEAF
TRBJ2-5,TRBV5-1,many,ASSREAGTETQY
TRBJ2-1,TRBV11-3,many,ASSSDRNEQF
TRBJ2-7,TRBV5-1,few,ASSFVDGGFERY
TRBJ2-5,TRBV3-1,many,ASSQDPFPGLVSQETQY
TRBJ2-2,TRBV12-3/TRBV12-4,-,ASSPRMNTGELF
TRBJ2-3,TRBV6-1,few,ASQGSTDTQY
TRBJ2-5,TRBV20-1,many,SASEDRGFRETQY
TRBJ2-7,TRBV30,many,AWRGASYEQY
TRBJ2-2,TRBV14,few,ASSHLLGQGGGTGELF
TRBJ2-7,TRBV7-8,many,ASSHPRGGGRSPSSYEQY
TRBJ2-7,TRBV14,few,ASSWGSHSYEQY
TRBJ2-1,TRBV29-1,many,SVEDVDRGRSDEQF
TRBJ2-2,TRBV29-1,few,VGRLAGTGELF
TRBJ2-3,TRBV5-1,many,ASSSTGTVTDTQY
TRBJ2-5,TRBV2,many,ASRGDYQETQY
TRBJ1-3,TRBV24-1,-,ATSPGSSGNTIY
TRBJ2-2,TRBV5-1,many,ASSSEGTGELF
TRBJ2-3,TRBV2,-,ASSLRLAGVNTQY
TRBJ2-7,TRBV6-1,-,ASRRGLNYEQY
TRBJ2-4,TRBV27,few,ASSLRRDLDIQY
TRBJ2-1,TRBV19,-,ASSIFSGAYNEQF
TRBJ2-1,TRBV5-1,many,ASSLEIGVREQF
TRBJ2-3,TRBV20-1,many,SAGRSGTASTDTQY
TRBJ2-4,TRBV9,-,ASSVGNIQY
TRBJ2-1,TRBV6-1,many,ASTLRGEGPEQF
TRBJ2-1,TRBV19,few,ASSIAVGNEQF
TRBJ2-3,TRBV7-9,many,ASSRLDPPSDTQY
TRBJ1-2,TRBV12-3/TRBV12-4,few,ASSLDFHSRYGYT
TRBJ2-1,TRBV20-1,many,SATREINNEQF
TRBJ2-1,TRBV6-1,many,ASSPHPNWRESSYNEQF
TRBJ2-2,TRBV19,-,ASARAENTGELF
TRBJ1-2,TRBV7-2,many,ASSLLSLNYGYT
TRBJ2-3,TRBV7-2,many,ASSLTGGFDTQY
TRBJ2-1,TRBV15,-,ATSPYGLNNEQF
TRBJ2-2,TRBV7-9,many,ASSFRGAPTGELF
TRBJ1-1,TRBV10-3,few,AISEERQSHTEAF
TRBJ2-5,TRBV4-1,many,ASSHRDRGQETQY
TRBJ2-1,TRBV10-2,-,ASLRTSGRNEQF
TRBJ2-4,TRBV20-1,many,SASDYLKNIQY
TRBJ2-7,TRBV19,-,ASSPRGRGVHEQY
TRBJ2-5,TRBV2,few,ASSDQEGSVRETQY
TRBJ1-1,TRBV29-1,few,SVEVGGRTEAF
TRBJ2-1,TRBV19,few,ASSLTSGSPWGNEQF
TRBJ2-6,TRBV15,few,ATSSRGAGANVLT
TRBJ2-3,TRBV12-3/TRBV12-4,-,ASSSPASSDTQY
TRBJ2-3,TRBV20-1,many,SARTSGTDTQY